This TCR beta chain was captured in a study of shared clonotypes between healthy human individuals. Profiled with immunoSEQ multiplex PCR; TCRdb holds only in-frame clones, not every one. The data contain 1.6 million or so clones, 98% of them singletons. CD4+ cells were split into CD45RA+ naive and CD45RA-negative memory subsets. The source material was naive CD4+ T cells sorted from blood. Subset of the sample: CD45RA+ positively selected. The sequence derives from a man aged 25-40 years in good health.

CDR3 loop: CASSLGLAGRNEQYF. The CDR3 region has the DNA TGTGCCAGCAGCTTAGGGCTAGCGGGAAGGAACGAGCAGTACTTC. The chain couples TRBV11-3 to TRBJ2-7; 9 bases map to TRBD2. Per the germline V gene, CDR1 is SGHNT and CDR2 is YENEEA. V lost 1 base, J lost 5 bases, and 6 bases stayed unmatched. This CDR3 has 15 residues.